This T cell receptor (beta chain) derives from a study of blood T cell repertoires in COVID-19. This clone occurred a few times. Under the authors' procedure: Nucleated cell counts were estimated from reference gene primer amplification. Some clones are missing from TCRdb's copy, which holds only in-frame ones; the method was immunoSEQ multiplex PCR. The V and J calls and the clone size are those of that table, but D and trimming were determined from the DNA. The sample lists around 190,000 clones, 84% seen once, with less than 15% in the top ten. This CDR3 spans 12 amino acids. V dropped 3 bases and J dropped 3 bases, with 6 bases sitting between them. Germline V gene sequence: CDR1 SGHVS, CDR2 FQNEAQ.

Sequencing used peripheral blood. This receptor was taken from a human donor in a cohort sampled during active COVID-19. The V and J genes are TRBV7-8 and TRBJ2-7; weak D call: TRBD2 (5 bases). This chain's CDR3 is CASSFSGYEQYF. The CDR3, as DNA: TGTGCCAGCAGCTTCAGCGGCTACGAGCAGTACTTC.